These T cell receptor beta chains were read from a single sample in a study of cytomegalovirus exposure and HLA in healthy donors. Clones were read by immunoSEQ multiplex PCR, and TCRdb kept only the in-frame ones, dropping some. The data hold about 120,000 clones, with about 92% observed a single time. The sequenced material came from PBMCs. Receptors were obtained from a woman younger than 30 in good health and CMV-seronegative. Each CDR3 is given with its conserved first and last residue. Clone sizes are given selectively: once, few, many, or a class where the clone is expanded.

length,J,size,V,CDR3
13,TRBJ1-1,-,TRBV7-3,CASSGLENTEAFF
16,TRBJ1-5,-,TRBV7-8,CASSPARGASNQPQHF
17,TRBJ1-6,few,TRBV4-1,CASSQESGGGVRSPLHF
13,TRBJ1-2,-,TRBV7-8,CASRPAGGDGYTF
14,TRBJ1-4,-,TRBV18,CASRPGQMNEKLFF
16,TRBJ2-5,-,TRBV9,CASSVGDRGRWETQYF
11,TRBJ1-1,-,TRBV28,CASDGEGEAFF
14,TRBJ1-2,-,TRBV6-6,CASSWDTDNYGYTF
18,TRBJ1-2,-,TRBV7-8,CASSALGRGDILNYGYTF
15,TRBJ2-1,-,TRBV5-1,CASSLGDRGRNEQFF
15,TRBJ2-3,-,TRBV6-1,CASSEASRDLDTQYF
15,TRBJ2-7,-,TRBV5-1,CASSPGSSGIYEQYF
14,TRBJ2-5,-,TRBV5-1,CASRYRVGQETQYF
15,TRBJ1-2,-,TRBV28,CASTPTGGFGYGYTF
17,TRBJ1-1,-,TRBV5-6,CASSTLNRAIMNTEAFF
15,TRBJ1-1,-,TRBV4-3,CASSQRDRRYTEAFF
14,TRBJ1-1,-,TRBV30,CAWDRDRLFTEAFF
15,TRBJ2-3,-,TRBV7-2,CASSLEGQGIGTQYF
14,TRBJ1-6,-,TRBV7-9,CASSFTGNDSPLHF
14,TRBJ1-5,-,TRBV14,CASSQVGRNQPQHF
13,TRBJ1-1,-,TRBV7-2,CASSLVLYTEAFF
15,TRBJ2-1,-,TRBV5-6,CASSLLGQTYNEQFF
14,TRBJ2-1,-,TRBV29-1,CSVGFLAGVNEQFF
16,TRBJ1-4,-,TRBV7-2,CASSRSTGATNEKLFF
14,TRBJ2-1,-,TRBV7-9,CASSLAGTSHEQFF
12,TRBJ2-3,-,TRBV6-5,CASSPSTDTQYF
16,TRBJ2-2,-,TRBV6-5,CASSYSSRSGTGELFF
12,TRBJ1-5,few,TRBV6-1,CASRAIGQPQHF
15,TRBJ2-7,-,TRBV19,CASAPPGQGYEEQYF
14,TRBJ1-2,-,TRBV28,CASSPPTGNYGYTF
14,TRBJ1-1,-,TRBV9,CASSVGRGHTEAFF
12,TRBJ2-5,-,TRBV23-1,CASSRTVSTQYF
13,TRBJ2-3,-,TRBV27,CASSLFLGGTQYF
15,TRBJ1-6,-,TRBV7-2,CASSLGGGLDSPLHF
16,TRBJ2-2,-,TRBV5-4,CASSLGLAGDTGELFF